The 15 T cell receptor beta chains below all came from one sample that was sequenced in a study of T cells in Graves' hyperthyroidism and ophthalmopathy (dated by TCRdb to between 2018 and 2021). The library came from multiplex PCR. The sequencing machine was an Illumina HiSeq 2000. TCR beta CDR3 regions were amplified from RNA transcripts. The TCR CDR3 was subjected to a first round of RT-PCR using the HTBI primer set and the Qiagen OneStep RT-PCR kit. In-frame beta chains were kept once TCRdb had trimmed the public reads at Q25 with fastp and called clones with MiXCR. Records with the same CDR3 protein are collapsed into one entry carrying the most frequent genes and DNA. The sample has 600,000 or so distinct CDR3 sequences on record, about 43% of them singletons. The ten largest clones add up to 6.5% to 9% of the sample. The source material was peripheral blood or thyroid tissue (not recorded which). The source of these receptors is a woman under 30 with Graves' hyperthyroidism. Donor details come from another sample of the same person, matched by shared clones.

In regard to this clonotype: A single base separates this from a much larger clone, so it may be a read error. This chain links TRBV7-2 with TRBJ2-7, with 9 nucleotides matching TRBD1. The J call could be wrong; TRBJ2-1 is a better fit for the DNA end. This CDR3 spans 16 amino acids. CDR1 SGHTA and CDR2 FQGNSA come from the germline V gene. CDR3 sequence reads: CASSSGPGQGRYEQFF. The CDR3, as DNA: TGTGCCAGCAGCTCGGGGCCAGGACAGGGGCGTTACGAGCAGTTCTTC.

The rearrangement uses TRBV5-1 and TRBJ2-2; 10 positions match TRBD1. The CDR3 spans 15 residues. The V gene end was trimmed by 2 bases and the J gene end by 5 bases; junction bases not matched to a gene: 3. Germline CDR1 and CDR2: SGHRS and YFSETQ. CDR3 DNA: TGCGCCAGCAGCTTCGGACAGGGGGGGACCGGGGAGCTGTTTTTT. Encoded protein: CASSFGQGGTGELFF.

DNA of the CDR3: TGCGCCAGCAGTGAGCCCCCAGCGGATACTAGCACAGATACGCAGTATTTT. It specifies CASSEPPADTSTDTQYF. This chain connects TRBV10-1 to TRBJ2-3; weak D call: TRBD2 (5 bases). V was shortened by 2 bases and J by 0 bases, with 15 bases between the two germline ends. This CDR3 is 17 amino acids long. Germline CDR1 reads WNHNN; CDR2 reads SYGVQD (reference sequence).

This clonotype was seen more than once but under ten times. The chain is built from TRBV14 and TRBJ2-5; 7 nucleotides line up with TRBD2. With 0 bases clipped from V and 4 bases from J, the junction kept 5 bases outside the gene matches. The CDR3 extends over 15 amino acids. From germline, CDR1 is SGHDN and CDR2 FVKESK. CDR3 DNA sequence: TGTGCCAGCAGCCAAGATGTGGGGAGGGGAGAGACCCAGTACTTC. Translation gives CASSQDVGRGETQYF.

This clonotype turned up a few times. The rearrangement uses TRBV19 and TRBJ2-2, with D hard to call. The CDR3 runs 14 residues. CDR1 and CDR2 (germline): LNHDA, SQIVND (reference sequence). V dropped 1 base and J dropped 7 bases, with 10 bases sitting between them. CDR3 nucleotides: TGTGCCAGTAGTATAGCTCATGTCGACGGGGAGCTGTTTTTT. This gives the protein CASSIAHVDGELFF.

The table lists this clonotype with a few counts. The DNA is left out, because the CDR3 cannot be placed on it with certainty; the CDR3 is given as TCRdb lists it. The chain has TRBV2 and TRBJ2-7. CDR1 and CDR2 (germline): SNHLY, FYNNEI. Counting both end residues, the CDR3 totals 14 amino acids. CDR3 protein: CASILERSSYEQYF.

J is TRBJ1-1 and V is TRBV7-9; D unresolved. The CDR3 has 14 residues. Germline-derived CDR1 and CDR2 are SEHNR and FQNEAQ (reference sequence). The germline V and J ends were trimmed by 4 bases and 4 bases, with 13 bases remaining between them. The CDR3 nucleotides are TGTGCCAGCAGCTGGCGGACTCCGGGCACTGAAGCTTTCTTT. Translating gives CASSWRTPGTEAFF.

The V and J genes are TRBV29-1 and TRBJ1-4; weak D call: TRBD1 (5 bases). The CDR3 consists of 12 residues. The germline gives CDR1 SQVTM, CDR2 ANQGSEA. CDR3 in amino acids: CTDDSSNEKLFF. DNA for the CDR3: TGCACCGACGACAGCTCGAATGAAAAACTGTTTTTT.

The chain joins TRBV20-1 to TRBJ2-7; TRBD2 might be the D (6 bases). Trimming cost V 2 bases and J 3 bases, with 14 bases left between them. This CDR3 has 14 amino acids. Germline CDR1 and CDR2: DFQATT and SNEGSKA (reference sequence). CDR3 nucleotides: TGCAGTGCTAGACCCATCACGGGGGACTACGAGCAGTACTTC. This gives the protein CSARPITGDYEQYF.

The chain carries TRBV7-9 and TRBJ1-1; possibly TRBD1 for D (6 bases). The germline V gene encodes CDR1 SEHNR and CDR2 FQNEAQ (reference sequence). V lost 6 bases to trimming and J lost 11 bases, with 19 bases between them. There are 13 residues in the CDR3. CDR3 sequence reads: CASSPIEGGGAFF. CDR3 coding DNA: TGTGCCAGCAGTCCAATCGAGGGGGGGGGCGCTTTCTTT.

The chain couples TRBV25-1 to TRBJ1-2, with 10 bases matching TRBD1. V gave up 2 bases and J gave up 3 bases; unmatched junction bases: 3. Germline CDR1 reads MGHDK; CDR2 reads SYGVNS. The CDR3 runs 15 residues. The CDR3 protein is CASSEEGTGDYGYTF. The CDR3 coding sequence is TGTGCCAGCAGTGAAGAGGGGACAGGGGACTATGGCTACACCTTC.

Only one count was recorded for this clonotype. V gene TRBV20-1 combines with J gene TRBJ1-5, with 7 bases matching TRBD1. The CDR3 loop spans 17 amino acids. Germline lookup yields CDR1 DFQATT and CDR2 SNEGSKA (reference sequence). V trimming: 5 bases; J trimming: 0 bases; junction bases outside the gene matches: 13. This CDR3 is CSAPKNRQGFSNQPQHF. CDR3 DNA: TGCAGTGCTCCCAAAAATCGACAGGGATTTAGCAATCAGCCCCAGCATTTT.

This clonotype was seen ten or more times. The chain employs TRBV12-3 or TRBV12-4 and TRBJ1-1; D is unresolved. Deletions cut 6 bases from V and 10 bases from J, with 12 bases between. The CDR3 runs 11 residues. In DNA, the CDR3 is TGTGCCAGCAGCCTAAAGAGAGTAGCTTTCTTT. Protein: CASSLKRVAFF.

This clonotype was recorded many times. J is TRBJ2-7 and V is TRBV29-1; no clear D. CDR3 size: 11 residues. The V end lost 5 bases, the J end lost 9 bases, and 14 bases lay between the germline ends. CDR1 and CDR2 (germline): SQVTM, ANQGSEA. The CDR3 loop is CSVLSSVGQYF. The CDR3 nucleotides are TGCAGCGTTTTATCCTCAGTAGGGCAGTACTTC.

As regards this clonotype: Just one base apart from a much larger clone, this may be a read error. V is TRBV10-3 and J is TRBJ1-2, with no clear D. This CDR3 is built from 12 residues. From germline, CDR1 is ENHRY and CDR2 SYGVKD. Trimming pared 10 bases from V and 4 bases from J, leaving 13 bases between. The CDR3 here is CATRREVYGYTF. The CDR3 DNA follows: TGTGCCACCAGGAGAGAGGTCTATGGCTACACCTTC.